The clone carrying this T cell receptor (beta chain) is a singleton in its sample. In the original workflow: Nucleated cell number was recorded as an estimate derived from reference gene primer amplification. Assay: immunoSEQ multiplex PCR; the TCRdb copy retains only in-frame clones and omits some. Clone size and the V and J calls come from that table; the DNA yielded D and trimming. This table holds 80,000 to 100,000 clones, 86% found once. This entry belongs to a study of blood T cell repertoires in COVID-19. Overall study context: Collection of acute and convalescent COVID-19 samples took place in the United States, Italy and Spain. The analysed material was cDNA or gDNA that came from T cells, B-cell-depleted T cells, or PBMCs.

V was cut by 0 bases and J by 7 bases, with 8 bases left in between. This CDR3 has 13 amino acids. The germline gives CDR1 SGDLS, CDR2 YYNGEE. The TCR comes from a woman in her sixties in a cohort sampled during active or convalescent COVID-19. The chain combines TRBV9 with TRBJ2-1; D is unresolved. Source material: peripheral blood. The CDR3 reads CASSVEVGNEQFF. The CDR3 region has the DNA TGTGCCAGCAGCGTAGAAGTCGGGAATGAGCAGTTCTTC.